Here is one TCR beta chain with its context. Produced via immunoSEQ multiplex PCR; TCRdb's table is partial and in-frame only. The sample includes fewer than 300,000 clones, more than 85% of them seen just once. The CDR3 loop spans 15 amino acids. Trimming pared 0 bases from V and 2 bases from J, leaving 10 bases between. Germline V CDR1 and CDR2: SGHAT, FQNNGV. The data stem from a study of blood T cell repertoires in COVID-19. Across the study: Nucleic acid was either cDNA or gDNA, and it came from T cells, B-cell-depleted T cells, or PBMCs.

The clonotype originates from a woman aged 25 to 39 with COVID-19, enrolled during active disease. V and J are TRBV11-2 and TRBJ1-1, with D possibly matching TRBD1 (5 bases). Sample: peripheral blood. The CDR3 DNA is TGTGCCAGCAGCTTAGATCTGCAGGGCAACACTGAAGCTTTCTTT. Protein product: CASSLDLQGNTEAFF.